The entry below describes one T cell receptor beta chain. Trimming took 5 bases from V and 5 from J; bases not matched to a gene: 5. The length of the CDR3 is 13 residues. In germline, CDR1 is LNHDA, CDR2 SQIVND (reference sequence). The data are from a study of blood T cell repertoires in COVID-19. The wider study: Whether acute or convalescent, the COVID-19 samples came from the United States, Italy and Spain. The cDNA or gDNA used as material had been derived from T cells, B-cell-depleted T cells, or PBMCs.

As originally analysed: Nucleated cell number was recorded as an estimate derived from reference gene primer amplification. Clones were read by immunoSEQ multiplex PCR, and TCRdb kept only the in-frame ones, dropping some. V, J and clone size were drawn from that table, and D and trimming were deduced from the DNA. The sample lists about 280,000 clones, around 90% occurring once. The specimen sequenced was peripheral blood. The sequence came from a man in his fifties with acute or convalescent COVID-19. The chain combines TRBV19 with TRBJ2-5; TRBD2 matches 7 bases. The DNA of the CDR3 is TGTGCCAGTAGTGGGGGGGACTGGGAGACCCAGTACTTC. This sequence encodes CASSGGDWETQYF.